This TCR beta chain was identified during a study of blood T cells in healthy people across ages. The use of a sample-barcoded 5' primer and a J-beta primer mix characterized a second PCR of roughly 6 to 12 cycles. MiXCR, run by TCRdb on the 5' RACE reads, gives a single entry per CDR3 protein. Altogether some 1.5 million distinct CDR3 sequences are present, roughly 43% being singletons, with the ten largest covering about 4.1%. Concerning this clonotype itself: Its antigen is unidentified.

V was shortened by 5 bases and J by 3 bases, with 15 bases between the two germline ends. Per the germline V gene, CDR1 is DFQATT and CDR2 is SNEGSKA (reference sequence). The CDR3 contains 14 residues. Study-level findings and limits: There were more naive CD4+ cells and higher diversity in long-lived donors than in aged donors.

The TCR sequence derives from a woman aged 18-29 years in good health. Sample: blood. The chain has TRBV20-1 and TRBJ2-3; D gene unclear. The CDR3 loop is CSAYSVLGTDTQYF. The CDR3 DNA sequence: TGCAGTGCTTATTCGGTCCTGGGGACAGATACGCAGTATTTT.